What follows are 23 T cell receptor beta chains derived from one specimen sequenced in a study of regulatory T cells. Study observations and caveats: Regulatory T cells from CD3G-deficient patients were less diverse than autologous conventional CD4+ cells and control regulatory cells.

Amplification used 52 TRBV primers and 13 TRBJ primers. Generated by immunoSEQ multiplex PCR, the TCRdb table keeps only in-frame clones and is missing some. Here the sample spans some 2,000 clones, about 91% being singletons. The antigens for these receptors are not known. Sample: CD4+ Tregs sorted from blood. These receptors were collected from a child under 18 with CD3G deficiency.

The genes are TRBV11-2 and TRBJ1-1; D is undetermined. Trimming took 5 bases from V and 7 from J, leaving 8 bases between them. There are 11 residues in the CDR3. The V gene's germline CDR1 is SGHAT and CDR2 FQNNGV. DNA of the CDR3: TGTGCCAGCAGCAGAGGCCGTGAAGCTTTCTTT. Its protein product is CASSRGREAFF.

This clone was picked up one time. The chain couples TRBV6-1 to TRBJ2-7; D tentatively reads TRBD1 or TRBD2 (6 bases each). The CDR3 loop spans 16 amino acids. V was shortened by 0 bases and J by 3 bases, with 15 bases between the two germline ends. Germline V CDR1 and CDR2: MNHNS, SASEGT. The DNA for the CDR3 is TGTGCCAGCAGTGAAGCTGGGCGACGGGGGCGCTACGAGCAGTACTTC. Its protein product is CASSEAGRRGRYEQYF.

The chain carries TRBV6-1 and TRBJ2-7; D is uncertain. Germline V CDR1 and CDR2: MNHNS, SASEGT. V was cut by 6 bases and J by 5 bases, with 20 bases left in between. The CDR3 contains 15 residues. CDR3 DNA: TGTGCCAGCAGCAAGACATCAGCCGGCCGAAACGAGCAGTACTTC. As protein: CASSKTSAGRNEQYF.

The genes are TRBV30 and TRBJ2-7, with 10 bases identical to TRBD1. Germline values: CDR1 GTSNPN, CDR2 SVGIG (reference sequence). The CDR3 has 12 residues. The trim removed 5 bases at V and 2 bases at J, leaving 0 bases unmatched. CDR3 loop: CAWGTGAYEQYF. The CDR3 DNA reads as TGTGCCTGGGGGACAGGGGCCTACGAGCAGTACTTC.

The chain has TRBV28 and TRBJ2-7, with TRBD1 as a possible D gene (5 bases). Looked up from germline, CDR1 is MDHEN and CDR2 is SYDVKM. Trimming took 2 bases from V and 6 from J, leaving 17 bases between them. The CDR3 loop spans 15 amino acids. CDR3 coding DNA: TGTGCCAGCAGTTTAAGGGGAAAGGGTCGCCGCGAGCAGTACTTC. Translating gives CASSLRGKGRREQYF. The whole variable domain, filled in from reference TRBV28 and TRBJ2-7, reads DVKVTQSSRYLVKRTGEKVFLECVQDMDHENMFWYRQDPGLGLRLIYFSYDVKMKEKGDIPEGYSVSREKKERFSLILESASTNQTSMYLCASSLRGKGRREQYFGPGTRLTVT.

The rearrangement joins TRBV28 to TRBJ2-7; 7 nucleotides align to TRBD1. The CDR3 runs 13 residues. CDR1 is MDHEN and CDR2 is SYDVKM in the germline V gene. V was pared by 2 bases and J by 4 bases, with 2 bases of the junction left unmatched. The CDR3 loop reads CASSLGRGYEQYF. CDR3 in DNA: TGTGCCAGCAGTTTAGGCAGGGGGTACGAGCAGTACTTC.

The V and J genes are TRBV30 and TRBJ1-4; 7 nucleotides match TRBD1. This CDR3 spans 14 amino acids. Trimming took 0 bases from V and 8 from J; bases not matched to a gene: 6. Germline V gene data show CDR1 as GTSNPN and CDR2 as SVGIG (reference sequence). The CDR3 spells CAWSVKGAGEKLFF. In nucleotides, the CDR3 is TGTGCCTGGAGTGTAAAGGGGGCCGGGGAAAAACTGTTTTTT.

The CDR3 bases are TGCGCCAGCAGTGAGTCAGGGCGGACTAGTCAGTACTTC. Its translation is CASSESGRTSQYF. V and J are TRBV10-2 and TRBJ2-7; 7 bases match TRBD2. V shed 0 bases and J 10 bases; nucleotides not matched to a gene: 6. Germline CDR1 WSHSY, CDR2 SAAADI. CDR3 length: 13 residues.

This chain connects TRBV6-1 to TRBJ2-7; tentative D call: TRBD2 (5 bases). Germline loops: CDR1 MNHNS, CDR2 SASEGT. This CDR3 has 13 residues. The V end was cut by 4 bases, the J end by 1 base, with 8 bases between. This CDR3 reads CASSGTRSYEQYF. CDR3 nucleotide sequence: TGTGCCAGCAGTGGAACTAGATCCTACGAGCAGTACTTC.

The CDR3 reads CASSEAPRAGYGYTF. The CDR3 DNA reads as TGTGCCAGCAGTGAAGCGCCGCGGGCCGGCTATGGCTACACCTTC. This chain connects TRBV6-1 to TRBJ1-2; no clear D. The length of the CDR3 is 15 residues. CDR1 and CDR2 from the germline V gene are MNHNS and SASEGT. Trimming left V 0 bases short and J 4 bases short, with 12 bases between.

The J gene is TRBJ2-1, the V gene TRBV28; TRBD2 agrees at 10 bases. The CDR3 covers 16 residues. The V gene end was trimmed by 5 bases and the J gene end by 8 bases; junction bases not matched to a gene: 12. CDR1 is MDHEN, CDR2 SYDVKM, per germline. The CDR3 region is CASSPLSGRGGHEQFF. Here the CDR3 DNA reads TGTGCCAGCAGTCCTCTGAGCGGGAGGGGAGGTCATGAGCAGTTCTTC.

This clone was observed once. V and J are TRBV6-1 and TRBJ1-2; 9 positions agree with TRBD1. Looked up from germline, CDR1 is MNHNS and CDR2 is SASEGT. After removal of 5 bases from V and 5 bases from J, the junction contained 6 bases not matched to a gene. The CDR3 loop spans 14 amino acids. CDR3 residues: CASSRTGAWYGYTF. Here the CDR3 DNA reads TGTGCCAGCAGTAGGACAGGGGCCTGGTATGGCTACACCTTC.

J is TRBJ2-2 and V is TRBV6-6; D is perhaps TRBD1 (5 bases). The V gene's germline CDR1 is MNHNY and CDR2 SVGAGI (reference sequence). This CDR3 has 14 residues. V was cut by 6 bases and J by 7 bases, with 15 bases left in between. CDR3 region: CASRGRDGGGELFF. Here the CDR3 DNA reads TGTGCCAGCAGGGGCAGGGATGGTGGCGGGGAGCTGTTTTTT.

The rearrangement joins TRBV19 to TRBJ1-2, with D possibly matching TRBD1 (6 bases). Germline-derived CDR1 and CDR2 are LNHDA and SQIVND (reference sequence). V shed 4 bases and J shed 4 bases, with 10 bases lying between them. This CDR3 is built from 13 residues. As DNA, the CDR3 is TGTGCCAGTAGTACGACAGGTCTCTATGGCTACACCTTC. Its translation: CASSTTGLYGYTF. The complete variable domain, with remaining parts taken from reference TRBV19 and TRBJ1-2, reads DGGITQSPKYLFRKEGQNVTLSCEQNLNHDAMYWYRQDPGQGLRLIYYSQIVNDFQKGDIAEGYSVSREKKESFPLTVTSAQKNPTAFYLCASSTTGLYGYTFGSGTRLTVV.

Regarding this clone: The same CDR3 is also encoded by other DNA sequences in this sample. V and J are TRBV6-1 and TRBJ2-3; D uncertain. Germline values: CDR1 MNHNS, CDR2 SASEGT. The CDR3 loop spans 15 amino acids. V lost 2 bases and J 1 base, leaving 10 bases between the germline ends. The CDR3 DNA sequence: TGTGCCAGCAGTGAATTGGGCAGACGCACAGATACGCAGTATTTT. Translated: CASSELGRRTDTQYF.

The chain combines TRBV19 with TRBJ2-1; D not resolved. Germline CDR1 and CDR2: LNHDA and SQIVND (reference sequence). The CDR3 loop spans 16 amino acids. Trimming pared 1 base from V and 0 bases from J, leaving 10 bases between. In DNA form, the CDR3 reads TGTGCCAGTAGTATAGGGCGGAGACACTCCTACAATGAGCAGTTCTTC. Translation: CASSIGRRHSYNEQFF.

This clone is a singleton in its sample. This sequence joins TRBV6-1 and TRBJ1-5; tentatively, D is TRBD1 (6 bases). Germline CDR1 MNHNS, CDR2 SASEGT. V lost 7 bases, J lost 9 bases, and 16 bases lay in between. The CDR3 extends over 13 amino acids. CDR3 in DNA: TGTGCCAGCACTGCCGAGTCCAGGGGGCCCCAGCATTTT. It translates to CASTAESRGPQHF.

This chain links TRBV7-9 with TRBJ2-5, with D perhaps TRBD2 (5 bases). Trimming took 4 bases from V and 5 from J, leaving 14 bases between them. The CDR3 length is 14 residues. Germline lookup yields CDR1 SEHNR and CDR2 FQNEAQ (reference sequence). The CDR3, as DNA: TGTGCCAGCAGCTCTCCCGCCCAGCGGGAGACCCAGTACTTC. Its translation is CASSSPAQRETQYF.

This chain joins TRBV5-1 and TRBJ2-5; D might be TRBD1 or TRBD2, each matching 5 bases. CDR3 length equals 15 residues. V was trimmed by 4 bases and J by 5 bases, leaving 18 bases between them. The V gene's germline CDR1 is SGHRS and CDR2 YFSETQ. In DNA form, the CDR3 reads TGCGCCAGCAGCCGGGGACCAAATTCGGGTGAGACCCAGTACTTC. Its protein is CASSRGPNSGETQYF.

Here the CDR3 reads CASSFQNLNTEAFF. Written as DNA, the CDR3 is TGTGCCAGCAGTTTTCAGAATTTGAACACTGAAGCTTTCTTT. The genes are TRBV28 and TRBJ1-1; D not certain. There are 14 residues in the CDR3. Trimming took 3 bases from V and 0 from J, leaving 8 bases between them. Looked up from germline, CDR1 is MDHEN and CDR2 is SYDVKM.

The chain has TRBV21-1 and TRBJ2-7; TRBD2, as called in the table, went unchecked against the DNA. TRBV21-1 is an annotated pseudogene. The CDR3 consists of 18 residues. In DNA, the CDR3 is TGTGCCAGCAGCAAAGCTCTCTTTAGCGGGAGGGCCCCCTACGAGCAGTACTTC. Translation gives CASSKALFSGRAPYEQYF.

The chain joins TRBV6-1 to TRBJ2-4; 9 positions agree with TRBD1. The germline gives CDR1 MNHNS, CDR2 SASEGT. There are 20 residues in the CDR3. V was pared by 3 bases and J by 0 bases, with 15 bases of the junction left unmatched. The CDR3 DNA is TGTGCCAGCAGTGACTACGGGACAGGGTCTCGGGGGGTAGCCAAAAACATTCAGTACTTC. Its protein is CASSDYGTGSRGVAKNIQYF.

This rearrangement joins TRBV6-1 to TRBJ2-1; 10 bases fit TRBD2. The length of the CDR3 is 15 residues. Germline CDR1 reads MNHNS; CDR2 reads SASEGT. V shed 0 bases, J shed 14 bases, and the junction held 10 bases outside the gene matches. In nucleotides, the CDR3 is TGTGCCAGCAGTGAAGCAGCTAGCGGGAGTAAAAGGGAGTTCTTC. This translates into CASSEAASGSKREFF.